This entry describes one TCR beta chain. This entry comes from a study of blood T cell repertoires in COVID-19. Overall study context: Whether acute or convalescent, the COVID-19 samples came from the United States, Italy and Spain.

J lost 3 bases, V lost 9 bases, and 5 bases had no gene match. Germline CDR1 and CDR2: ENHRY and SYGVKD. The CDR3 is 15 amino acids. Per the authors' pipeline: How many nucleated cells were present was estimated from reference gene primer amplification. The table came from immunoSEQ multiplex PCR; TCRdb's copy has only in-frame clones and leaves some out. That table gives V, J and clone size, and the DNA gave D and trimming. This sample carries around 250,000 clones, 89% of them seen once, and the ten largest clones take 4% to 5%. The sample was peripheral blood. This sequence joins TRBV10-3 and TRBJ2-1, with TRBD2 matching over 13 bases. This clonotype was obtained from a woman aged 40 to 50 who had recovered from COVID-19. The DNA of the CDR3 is TGTGCCATGGGGACTAGCGGGGCGAACTACAATGAGCAGTTCTTC. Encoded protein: CAMGTSGANYNEQFF.